These 16 T cell receptor beta chains originate from one sample sequenced in a study of response to subunit inactivated influenza vaccine. One entry per CDR3 protein results from TCRdb running MiXCR on the RT-PCR reads. The sample yields around 530,000 distinct CDR3 sequences, more than 15% seen once. Here the sequenced sample was CD4+ T cells sorted from PBMCs, taken around 25 months after vaccination. The origin of the receptors is a man between 50 and 75 years old who received an inactivated influenza vaccine.

This clonotype was seen only a few times. V is TRBV10-2 and J is TRBJ2-3; 9 bases align to TRBD2. The CDR3 totals 15 residues. Germline-derived CDR1 and CDR2 are WSHSY and SAAADI. The J segment lost 6 bases and the V segment lost 3 bases, leaving 7 bases of the junction unmatched. The CDR3 sequence is CASSDAGGSMDTQYF. The CDR3 coding sequence is TGCGCCAGCAGTGACGCGGGGGGGTCGATGGATACGCAGTATTTT.

The gene calls are TRBV29-1 and TRBJ2-5; D is perhaps TRBD1 (5 bases). The CDR3 sequence is 14 residues long. The V and J ends lost 1 base and 5 bases respectively, with 14 bases between them. Germline V CDR1 and CDR2: SQVTM, ANQGSEA. CDR3 DNA sequence: TGCAGCGTTGAAGGAGTATGGGGCGCGGAGACCCAGTACTTC. Translation: CSVEGVWGAETQYF.

This clonotype was seen a handful of times. This chain joins TRBV28 and TRBJ1-3, with TRBD1 identical over 9 bases. Trimming cost V 6 bases and J 2 bases; bases outside gene matches: 5. From germline, CDR1 is MDHEN and CDR2 SYDVKM. The length of the CDR3 is 15 residues. The CDR3 sequence: CASSVQGAAGNTIYF. CDR3 sequence (DNA): TGTGCCAGCAGCGTACAGGGGGCGGCTGGAAACACCATATATTTT.

This clonotype came up many times. This chain joins TRBV7-9 and TRBJ2-7; D assignment may be TRBD1 or TRBD2 (5 bases each). Germline V gene lookup returns CDR1 SEHNR and CDR2 FQNEAQ (reference sequence). This CDR3 region has 13 residues. The germline V and J ends were trimmed by 7 bases and 2 bases, with 12 bases remaining between them. The CDR3 nucleotides are TGTGCCAGCACCCGGGACCCGACCTACGAGCAGTACTTC. Encoded protein: CASTRDPTYEQYF.

The V call is TRBV12-3 or TRBV12-4, the J call TRBJ1-1; a possible D gene is TRBD1 (5 bases). The CDR3 loop spans 15 amino acids. Trimming removed 7 bases at V and 0 bases at J, with 15 bases between. CDR3 DNA sequence: TGTGCCAGCACCCTCCGGGGACTAATGAACACTGAAGCTTTCTTT. This translates into CASTLRGLMNTEAFF.

J is TRBJ2-1 and V is TRBV23-1; either TRBD1 or TRBD2 may fit D (5 bases each). TRBV23-1 is an ORF; its function is uncertain. The CDR3 is made up of 17 amino acids. Trimming stripped 0 bases from V and 2 bases from J, with 14 bases between. The chain's CDR3 is CASSQSVRDQTYNEQFF. The CDR3 DNA sequence: TGCGCCAGCAGTCAATCGGTTAGGGACCAGACCTACAATGAGCAGTTCTTC.

This clonotype was picked up many times. The rearrangement links TRBV10-3 to TRBJ2-7; weak D call: TRBD1 (6 bases). V was trimmed by 10 bases and J by 4 bases, leaving 14 bases between them. This CDR3 region has 12 residues. The germline V gene encodes CDR1 ENHRY and CDR2 SYGVKD. The CDR3 spells CATCEQGYEQYF. CDR3 nucleotides: TGTGCCACCTGCGAACAGGGATACGAGCAGTACTTC.

This clonotype came up once. The gene calls are TRBV9 and TRBJ2-2; a possible D gene is TRBD1 (6 bases). The CDR3 sequence is 15 residues long. V dropped 5 bases and J dropped 3 bases, with 14 bases sitting between them. CDR1 and CDR2 from the germline V gene are SGDLS and YYNGEE. CDR3 protein: CASSYRASDTGELFF. The CDR3, as DNA: TGTGCCAGCAGTTACAGGGCCAGCGACACCGGGGAGCTGTTTTTT.

This clonotype appeared many times. This chain links TRBV5-6 with TRBJ1-2, with D tentatively TRBD1 (6 bases). Germline values: CDR1 SGHDT, CDR2 YYEEEE. The CDR3 spans 14 residues. The V end was cut by 5 bases, the J end by 5 bases, with 16 bases between. The CDR3, as DNA: TGTGCCAGCAGTCGGACACACAGGGCTTATGGCTACACCTTC. Translating it yields CASSRTHRAYGYTF.

This clonotype was counted many times. The germline gene is not matched at one end of the junction; a read error may be the cause. This sequence joins TRBV4-1 and TRBJ2-4; D gene ambiguous. The CDR3 consists of 14 residues. Germline V CDR1 and CDR2: MGHRA, YSYEKL. For the CDR3, the DNA is TGTGCCAGCAGCCAAGTGCTAGCCAAAAACATTCAGTACTTC. Protein sequence: CASSQVLAKNIQYF.

This clonotype was counted a few times. The chain's CDR3 is CSARTFYEQYF. The CDR3 nucleotides read TGCAGTGCTAGGACGTTCTACGAGCAGTACTTC. This chain links TRBV20-1 with TRBJ2-7; D is uncertain. From germline, CDR1 is DFQATT and CDR2 SNEGSKA (reference sequence). V was trimmed by 3 bases and J by 3 bases, leaving 6 bases between them. CDR3 length equals 11 residues.

The chain employs TRBV30 and TRBJ2-3; D might be TRBD1 (6 bases). Trimming took 7 bases from V and 7 from J, leaving 12 bases between them. This CDR3 region has 11 residues. CDR1 GTSNPN and CDR2 SVGIG come from the germline V gene (reference sequence). The DNA of the CDR3 is TGTGCCTTGAAAAGGGGGAATACGCAGTATTTT. This encodes CALKRGNTQYF.

The chain links TRBV7-2 to TRBJ2-7; D may match TRBD1 or TRBD2 (6 bases each). V lost 3 bases and J lost 3, with 15 bases in between. This CDR3 region has 15 residues. Germline CDR1 is SGHTA and CDR2 is FQGNSA. This CDR3 reads CASSFPGAKGYEQYF. In DNA form, the CDR3 reads TGTGCCAGCAGCTTCCCGGGGGCAAAGGGCTACGAGCAGTACTTC. Filled out from reference TRBV7-2 and TRBJ2-7, the complete variable domain reads GAGVSQSPSNKVTEKGKDVELRCDPISGHTALYWYRQSLGQGLEFLIYFQGNSAPDKSGLPSDRFSAERTGGSVSTLTIQRTQQEDSAVYLCASSFPGAKGYEQYFGPGTRLTVT.

This clonotype has a handful of counts. V is TRBV20-1 and J is TRBJ1-1; D is undetermined. Germline lookup yields CDR1 DFQATT and CDR2 SNEGSKA (reference sequence). Trimming removed 5 bases at V and 2 bases at J, with 12 bases between. There are 13 residues in the CDR3. Here the CDR3 DNA reads TGCAGTGCTCTTCATTTAAGAAACACTGAAGCTTTCTTT. Translated: CSALHLRNTEAFF.

There are a few counts of this clonotype. The rearrangement joins TRBV7-2 to TRBJ2-1; 8 nucleotides align to TRBD2. The CDR3 covers 14 residues. From germline, CDR1 is SGHTA and CDR2 FQGNSA. V was clipped by 5 bases and J by 8 bases; unmatched bases: 8. In nucleotides, the CDR3 is TGTGCCAGCAGCCCGAGCGGGAGATCATATGAGCAGTTCTTC. As protein: CASSPSGRSYEQFF.

This clonotype showed up just a few times. The rearrangement joins TRBV9 to TRBJ1-3; D unclear. The CDR3 sequence is 14 residues long. V lost 2 bases and J 0 bases, leaving 6 bases between the germline ends. Germline CDR1 and CDR2: SGDLS and YYNGEE. CDR3 nucleotides: TGTGCCAGCAGCGTGAGCAGCTCTGGAAACACCATATATTTT. Its protein is CASSVSSSGNTIYF.